Reported below is one T cell receptor beta chain. Its antigen is still unknown. This sample is part of a study of cytomegalovirus exposure and HLA in healthy donors. Study-level findings and limits: Several V segments, TRBV6-2 and TRBV6-3 among them, could not be told apart and were dropped. For most TCR beta V segments, an earlier analysis put the productive rate at about 87% or about 30% of the time.

The PCR made use of 60 Vbeta and 13 Jbeta primers. In the authors' workflow: The authors later counted 65 million to 90 million unique TCR beta chains, 9.5 million to 13 million of them shared. The repertoire was sequenced with immunoSEQ multiplex PCR; TCRdb's copy has only in-frame clones and lacks some. That table is the source of V, J and clone size, and D and trimming were worked out from the DNA. Among roughly 180,000 clones listed, 70% to 80% were seen once. V was pared by 4 bases and J by 3 bases, with 1 base of the junction left unmatched. Looked up from germline, CDR1 is LGHNA and CDR2 is YNFKEQ. The CDR3 runs to 13 residues.

The sample taken for sequencing was PBMCs. The chain is built from TRBV4-2 and TRBJ2-5; 8 positions agree with TRBD2. The TCR sequence derives from a man aged 30-40 years in good health and CMV-seronegative. The CDR3 sequence is CASSLSGKETQYF. In DNA form, the CDR3 reads TGTGCCAGCAGCCTTAGCGGGAAAGAGACCCAGTACTTC.